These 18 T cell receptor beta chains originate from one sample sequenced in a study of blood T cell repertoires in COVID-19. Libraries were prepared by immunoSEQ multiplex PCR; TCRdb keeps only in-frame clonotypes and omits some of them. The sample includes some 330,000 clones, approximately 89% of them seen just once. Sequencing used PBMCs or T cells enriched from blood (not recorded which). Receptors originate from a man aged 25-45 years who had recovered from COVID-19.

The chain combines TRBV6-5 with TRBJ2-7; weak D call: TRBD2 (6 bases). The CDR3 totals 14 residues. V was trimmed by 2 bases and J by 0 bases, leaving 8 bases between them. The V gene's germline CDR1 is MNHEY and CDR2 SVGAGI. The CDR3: CASSYAGRSYEQYF. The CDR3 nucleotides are TGTGCCAGCAGTTACGCGGGGCGCTCCTACGAGCAGTACTTC.

CDR3 amino acids: CASSPLLQSSYNSPLHF. As DNA, the CDR3 is TGTGCCAGCTCACCTCTCTTACAGAGCTCCTATAATTCACCCCTCCACTTT. The V call is TRBV18, the J call TRBJ1-6; no clear D. Germline CDR1 KGHSH, CDR2 LQKENI. The CDR3 totals 17 residues. V was clipped by 3 bases and J by 0 bases, with 12 bases between them. Full variable domain (outside the CDR3, taken from reference TRBV18 and TRBJ1-6): NAGVMQNPRHLVRRRGQEARLRCSPMKGHSHVYWYRQLPEEGLKFMVYLQKENIIDESGMPKERFSAEFPKEGPSILRIQQVVRGDSAAYFCASSPLLQSSYNSPLHFGNGTRLTVT.

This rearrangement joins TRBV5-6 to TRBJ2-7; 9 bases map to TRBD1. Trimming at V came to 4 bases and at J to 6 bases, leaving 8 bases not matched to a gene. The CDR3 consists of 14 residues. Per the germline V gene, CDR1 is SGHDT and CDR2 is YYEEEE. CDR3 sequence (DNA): TGTGCCAGCAGCCGGGGACAGGGATTGTCCGAGCAGTACTTC. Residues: CASSRGQGLSEQYF. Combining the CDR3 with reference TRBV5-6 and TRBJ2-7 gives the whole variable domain DAGVTQSPTHLIKTRGQQVTLRCSPKSGHDTVSWYQQALGQGPQFIFQYYEEEERQRGNFPDRFSGHQFPNYSSELNVNALLLGDSALYLCASSRGQGLSEQYFGPGTRLTVT.

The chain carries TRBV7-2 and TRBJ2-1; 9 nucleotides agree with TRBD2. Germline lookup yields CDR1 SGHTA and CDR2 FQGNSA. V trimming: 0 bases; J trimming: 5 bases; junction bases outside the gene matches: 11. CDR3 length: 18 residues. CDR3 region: CASSLATRFAGGHNEQFF. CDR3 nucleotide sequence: TGTGCCAGCAGCTTAGCGACCCGGTTCGCGGGGGGGCACAATGAGCAGTTCTTC.

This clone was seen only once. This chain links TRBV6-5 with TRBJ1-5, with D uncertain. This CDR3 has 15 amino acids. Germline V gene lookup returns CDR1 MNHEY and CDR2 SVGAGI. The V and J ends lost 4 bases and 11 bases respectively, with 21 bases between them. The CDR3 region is CASSSGWQRAGTQHF. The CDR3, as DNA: TGTGCCAGCAGTTCTGGGTGGCAGCGGGCGGGAACCCAGCATTTT.

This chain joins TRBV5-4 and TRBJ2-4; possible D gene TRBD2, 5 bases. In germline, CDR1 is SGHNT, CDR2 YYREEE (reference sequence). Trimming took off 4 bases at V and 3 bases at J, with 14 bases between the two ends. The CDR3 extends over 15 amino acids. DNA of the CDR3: TGTGCCAGCAGCCGACCGGGATCAGGCAAAAACATTCAGTACTTC. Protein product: CASSRPGSGKNIQYF.

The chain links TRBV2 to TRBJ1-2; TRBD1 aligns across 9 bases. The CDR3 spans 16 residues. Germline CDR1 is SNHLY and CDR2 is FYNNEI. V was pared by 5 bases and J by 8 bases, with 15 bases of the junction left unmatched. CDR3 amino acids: CASSFTTGGAEEGYTF. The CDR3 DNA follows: TGTGCCAGCAGTTTTACTACAGGGGGCGCTGAGGAGGGCTACACCTTC.

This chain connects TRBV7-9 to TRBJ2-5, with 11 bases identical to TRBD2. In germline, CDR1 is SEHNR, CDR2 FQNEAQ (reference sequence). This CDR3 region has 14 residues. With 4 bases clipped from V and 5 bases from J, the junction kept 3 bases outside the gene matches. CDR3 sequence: CASSSRTSGETQYF. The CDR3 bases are TGTGCCAGCAGCTCCCGGACTAGCGGGGAGACCCAGTACTTC.

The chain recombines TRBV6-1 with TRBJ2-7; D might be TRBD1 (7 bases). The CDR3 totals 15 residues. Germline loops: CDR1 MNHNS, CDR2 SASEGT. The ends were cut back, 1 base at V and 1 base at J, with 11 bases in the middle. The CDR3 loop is CASSEGAGGSYEQYF. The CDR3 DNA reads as TGTGCCAGCAGTGAAGGGGCAGGGGGGTCCTACGAGCAGTACTTC.

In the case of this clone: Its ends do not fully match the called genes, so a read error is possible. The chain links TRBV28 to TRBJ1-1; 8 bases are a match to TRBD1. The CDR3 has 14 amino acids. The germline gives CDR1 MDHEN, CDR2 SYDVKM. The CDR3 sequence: CASSWGQENSEAFF. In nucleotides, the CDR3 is TGTGCCAGCAGTTGGGGACAGGAGAACAGTGAAGCTTTCTTT.

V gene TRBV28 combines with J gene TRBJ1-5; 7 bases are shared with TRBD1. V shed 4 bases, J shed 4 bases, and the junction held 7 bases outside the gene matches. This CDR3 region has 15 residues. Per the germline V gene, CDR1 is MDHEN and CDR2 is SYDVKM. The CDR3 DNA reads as TGTGCCAGCAGTTCCGGGGACAGTTTTAATCAGCCCCAGCATTTT. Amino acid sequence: CASSSGDSFNQPQHF. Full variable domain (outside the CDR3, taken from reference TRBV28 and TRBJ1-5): DVKVTQSSRYLVKRTGEKVFLECVQDMDHENMFWYRQDPGLGLRLIYFSYDVKMKEKGDIPEGYSVSREKKERFSLILESASTNQTSMYLCASSSGDSFNQPQHFGDGTRLSIL.

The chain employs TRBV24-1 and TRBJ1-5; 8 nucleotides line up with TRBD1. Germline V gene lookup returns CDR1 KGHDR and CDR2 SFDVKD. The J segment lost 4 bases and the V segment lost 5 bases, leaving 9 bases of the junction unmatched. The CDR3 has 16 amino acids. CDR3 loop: CATSGSGGGKNQPQHF. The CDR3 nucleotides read TGTGCCACCAGTGGTTCAGGGGGCGGAAAGAATCAGCCCCAGCATTTT.

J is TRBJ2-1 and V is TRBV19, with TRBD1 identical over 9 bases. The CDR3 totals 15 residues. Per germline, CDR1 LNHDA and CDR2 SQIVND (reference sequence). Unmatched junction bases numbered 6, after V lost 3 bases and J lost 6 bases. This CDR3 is CASSIGTGTGNEQFF. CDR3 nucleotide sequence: TGTGCCAGTAGTATCGGGACAGGGACAGGCAATGAGCAGTTCTTC.

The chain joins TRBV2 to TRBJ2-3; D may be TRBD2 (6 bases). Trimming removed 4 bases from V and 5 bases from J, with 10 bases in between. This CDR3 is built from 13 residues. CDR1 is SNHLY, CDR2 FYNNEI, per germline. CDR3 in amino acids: CASSVTSLDTQYF. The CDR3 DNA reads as TGTGCCAGCAGTGTGACTAGTTTAGATACGCAGTATTTT.

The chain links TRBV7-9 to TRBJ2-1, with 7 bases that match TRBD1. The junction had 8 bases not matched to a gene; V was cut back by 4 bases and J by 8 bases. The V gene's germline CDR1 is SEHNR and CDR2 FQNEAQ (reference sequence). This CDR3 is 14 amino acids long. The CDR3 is CASSWDSTKDEQFF. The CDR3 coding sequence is TGTGCCAGCAGCTGGGACAGTACTAAGGATGAGCAGTTCTTC.

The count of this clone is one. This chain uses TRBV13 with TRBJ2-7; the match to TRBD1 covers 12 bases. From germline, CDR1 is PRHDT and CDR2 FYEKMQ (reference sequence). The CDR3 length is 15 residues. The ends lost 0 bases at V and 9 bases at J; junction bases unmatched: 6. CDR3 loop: CASSLGPGQGAGQYF. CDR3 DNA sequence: TGTGCCAGCAGCTTAGGGCCGGGACAGGGGGCAGGGCAGTACTTC.

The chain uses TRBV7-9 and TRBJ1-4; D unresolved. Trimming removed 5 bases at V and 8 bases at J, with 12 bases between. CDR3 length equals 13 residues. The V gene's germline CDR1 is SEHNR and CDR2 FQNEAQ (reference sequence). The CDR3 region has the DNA TGTGCCAGCAGCCCACCGACGGGGGAAAAACTGTTTTTT. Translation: CASSPPTGEKLFF.

CDR3 DNA sequence: TGTGCCAGCAGCCAAGTGGGACTGGTCCAAGAGACCCAGTACTTC. Its translation is CASSQVGLVQETQYF. The chain couples TRBV3-1 (or the pseudogene TRBV3-2) to TRBJ2-5, with D perhaps TRBD2 (6 bases). Germline CDR1 LGHDT, CDR2 YNNKEL (reference sequence). The CDR3 totals 15 residues. V was shortened by 1 base and J by 1 base, with 10 bases between the two germline ends.